These T cell receptor beta chains were read from a single sample in a study of blood T cells in healthy people across ages. Using its own MiXCR run on the 5' RACE reads, TCRdb lists one record per CDR3 protein. This sample has about a million distinct CDR3 sequences, with around 49% found just once. The sequencing sample was made of blood. Receptors were obtained from a man under 40 in good health. The conserved cysteine and the conserved F or W are not part of the CDR3 here. Each record gives: V gene, CDR3 protein.

V gene: TRBV6-1
CDR3 protein: ASSPGALYGYT

V gene: TRBV27
CDR3 protein: ASSSGSPGMETQY

V gene: TRBV29-1
CDR3 protein: SVRQGRGWETQY

V gene: TRBV20-1
CDR3 protein: SALGQGAYLYGYT

V gene: TRBV6-1
CDR3 protein: ASSGGFYEQY

V gene: TRBV28
CDR3 protein: ASTHLQDAGYEQY

V gene: TRBV20-1
CDR3 protein: SAQERGGYYEQY

V gene: TRBV2
CDR3 protein: ASSGDFREQY

V gene: TRBV20-1
CDR3 protein: SARSVRDRVHEQY

V gene: TRBV12-3/TRBV12-4
CDR3 protein: ASTSGHSSEKLF

V gene: TRBV29-1
CDR3 protein: SGAVGTSDYNEQF

V gene: TRBV14
CDR3 protein: ASSPTRTGFYPDTQY

V gene: TRBV7-9
CDR3 protein: ASSGGDSRNEQF

V gene: TRBV12-3/TRBV12-4
CDR3 protein: ASSFGGQSNQPQH

V gene: TRBV20-1
CDR3 protein: SAPGLNTDTQY

V gene: TRBV10-3
CDR3 protein: AISESGGNTEAF

V gene: TRBV2
CDR3 protein: ASSEFYEQY

V gene: TRBV11-1
CDR3 protein: ASSLGQIQETQY

V gene: TRBV15
CDR3 protein: ATSPTSQVQPQH

V gene: TRBV12-3/TRBV12-4
CDR3 protein: ASSFPSDTQY

V gene: TRBV29-1
CDR3 protein: SVESSEQF

V gene: TRBV29-1
CDR3 protein: SVGARGQF

V gene: TRBV29-1
CDR3 protein: SVGETSGGATNRNEQF

V gene: TRBV6-5
CDR3 protein: ASSYSTGLGQTQY

V gene: TRBV12-3/TRBV12-4
CDR3 protein: ASSSQSRGNEQF

V gene: TRBV4-1
CDR3 protein: ASSPKRGDEQF

V gene: TRBV20-1
CDR3 protein: SASKTGSGVTEAF

V gene: TRBV7-9
CDR3 protein: ASSLGAAGGLNEQY

V gene: TRBV6-1
CDR3 protein: ASEGDQPVYNEQY

V gene: TRBV20-1
CDR3 protein: SASIQGENIQY

V gene: TRBV7-9
CDR3 protein: ASSPTLGDHDEQF

V gene: TRBV4-2
CDR3 protein: AGRAGTTSTDTQY

V gene: TRBV6-5
CDR3 protein: ASSYSPGNYGYT

V gene: TRBV5-1
CDR3 protein: ASSLGRTSPDTQY

V gene: TRBV10-3
CDR3 protein: AIRDSGGQETQY

V gene: TRBV27
CDR3 protein: ASSPWTGALLEQY

V gene: TRBV15
CDR3 protein: ATSRDVPSSYNEQF

V gene: TRBV5-1
CDR3 protein: ASSLAGIPNSPLH

V gene: TRBV3-1
CDR3 protein: ASSLAERQETQY

V gene: TRBV5-4
CDR3 protein: ASSFTSENIQY

V gene: TRBV12-3/TRBV12-4
CDR3 protein: ASSGGLRVKNEQY

V gene: TRBV20-1
CDR3 protein: SVGHDSPLH

V gene: TRBV12-3/TRBV12-4
CDR3 protein: ASSLGRGIAQY

V gene: TRBV9
CDR3 protein: ASSVEGRINQPQH

V gene: TRBV3-1
CDR3 protein: ASSQPRAGLNTEAF

V gene: TRBV20-1
CDR3 protein: SARDPTSPTQY

V gene: TRBV3-1
CDR3 protein: ASSRQPANYGYT

V gene: TRBV20-1
CDR3 protein: SAHRTGGDETQY

V gene: TRBV13
CDR3 protein: ASSFDAGKHNSPHH

V gene: TRBV29-1
CDR3 protein: SVGHSDGYT

V gene: TRBV5-6
CDR3 protein: ASGESGTDTQY

V gene: TRBV20-1
CDR3 protein: SARDAGRLNEKLF

V gene: TRBV4-2
CDR3 protein: ASSQRSYGRY